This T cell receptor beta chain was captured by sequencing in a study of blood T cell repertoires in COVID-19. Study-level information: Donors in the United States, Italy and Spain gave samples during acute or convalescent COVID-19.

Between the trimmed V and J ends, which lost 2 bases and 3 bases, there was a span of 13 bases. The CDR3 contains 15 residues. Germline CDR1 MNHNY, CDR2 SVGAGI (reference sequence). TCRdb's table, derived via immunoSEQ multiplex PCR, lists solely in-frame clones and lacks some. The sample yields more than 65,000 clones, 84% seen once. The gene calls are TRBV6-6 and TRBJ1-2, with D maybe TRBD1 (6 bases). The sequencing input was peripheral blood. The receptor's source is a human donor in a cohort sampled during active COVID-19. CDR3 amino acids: CASSYGQHGDYGYTF. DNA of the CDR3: TGTGCCAGCAGTTACGGACAGCATGGGGACTATGGCTACACCTTC.